The T cell receptor beta chain under discussion was sequenced for a study of T cell clusters in autoimmune cytopenias. TRB rearrangements were amplified by touch-down multiplex PCR with mixed TRB-A/B primers. TCRdb reprocessed the multiplex PCR reads and stores each CDR3 protein as one record, lacking DNA. With around 1,600 distinct CDR3 sequences in the sample, the ten largest clones hold roughly 69%. This CDR3 has 15 residues. The germline V gene has CDR1 MNHEY and CDR2 SVGAGI. The study's findings and limits: TRB repertoire shifts in secondary cytopenia and chronic lymphocytic leukemia mostly reflected lymphoma, not autoimmunity.

Measured by frequency, this clonotype is medium-sized. Antigen: not known. Each sample's input was roughly 250 ng genomic DNA, 30,000 to 45,000 genome equivalents. The receptor's source is a human donor with an autoimmune cytopenia, with autoimmune hepatitis or in good health (not recorded which). The sample consisted of peripheral blood. This chain uses TRBV6-5 with TRBJ1-5; without DNA, the TCRdb call of TRBD1 cannot be checked. The CDR3 spells CASRSKDRGAQPQHF.